These T cell receptor beta chains were read from a single sample in a study of identical twins. MiXCR was run by TCRdb on the 5' RACE reads, yielding one entry per CDR3 protein. The data show under 900,000 distinct CDR3 sequences, 15% to 20% seen once. These sequences were also reported in another study, on T cells expressing NK-cell markers.

The specimen sequenced was PBMCs. The receptors were gathered from a woman aged 18-30 years in good health. CDR3s include the opening cysteine and the closing phenylalanine or tryptophan. The order of the fields is D gene, V gene, clone size, J gene, CDR3 protein, CDR3 DNA. D genes are given only for firm matches. Clone size, where shown, is once, few, many, or a class for clones that have expanded.

>TRBD2|TRBV27|few|TRBJ2-1
CASSSRTSGRVSEQFF
TGTGCCAGCAGTTCCCGGACTAGCGGGAGGGTTAGTGAGCAGTTCTTC
>.|TRBV20-1|few|TRBJ2-3
CSARVAGALDTQYF
TGCAGTGCTAGAGTGGCGGGGGCGCTTGATACGCAGTATTTT
>TRBD2|TRBV7-9|few|TRBJ2-3
CASSQRGAGVTDTQYF
TGTGCCAGCAGTCAACGAGGGGCGGGAGTAACAGATACGCAGTATTTT
>.|TRBV20-1|few|TRBJ1-1
CSASMGGRVTEAFF
TGCAGTGCTTCCATGGGAGGGAGGGTCACTGAAGCTTTCTTT
>.|TRBV9|.|TRBJ2-3
CASSVARSYTDTQYF
TGTGCCAGCAGCGTAGCGAGGTCTTACACAGATACGCAGTATTTT
>TRBD2|TRBV20-1|few|TRBJ2-5
CSARPAGIETQYF
TGCAGTGCTAGACCAGCGGGGATAGAGACCCAGTACTTC
>.|TRBV6-5|few|TRBJ2-7
CATSGDRYEQYF
TGTGCCACTAGCGGGGACAGGTACGAGCAGTACTTC
>.|TRBV4-3|few|TRBJ1-1
CASSQEEGVAEAFF
TGCGCCAGCAGCCAAGAGGAGGGTGTCGCTGAAGCTTTCTTT
>.|TRBV7-9|few|TRBJ1-1
CASTSRDIVTEAFF
TGTGCCAGCACCTCCCGAGACATAGTCACTGAAGCTTTCTTT
>.|TRBV3-1|once|TRBJ2-3
CASSHSADTQYF
TGTGCCAGCAGCCATTCGGCGGATACGCAGTATTTT
>.|TRBV10-1|.|TRBJ2-2
CASSERGTNTGELFF
TGCGCCAGCAGTGAGCGTGGGACGAACACCGGGGAGCTGTTTTTT
>TRBD1|TRBV20-1|.|TRBJ1-1
CSAIVYRDRGTEAFF
TGCAGTGCAATCGTCTACCGGGACAGGGGAACTGAAGCTTTCTTT